Below, 25 T cell receptor beta chains from the same sample are listed, as sequenced in a study of CD8 T cells in Susac syndrome. Reverse transcription used roughly 0.5 to 1 ug RNA and random hexamers. MiXCR, applied by TCRdb to the immunoSEQ multiplex PCR reads, yields one record per CDR3 protein. Of 150,000 to 190,000 distinct CDR3 sequences in the sample, just under 97% were seen once. The sample comprised CD8+ T cells from PBMCs. All receptors come from a human donor with multiple sclerosis.

The chain has TRBV2 and TRBJ2-5; D is ambiguous. The V gene's germline CDR1 is SNHLY and CDR2 FYNNEI. The CDR3 extends over 13 amino acids. V lost 4 bases to trimming and J lost 2 bases, with 8 bases between them. CDR3 sequence (DNA): TGTGCCAGCAGTGGGTTAGGACAAGAGACCCAGTACTTC. This codes for CASSGLGQETQYF.

The chain joins TRBV5-1 to TRBJ2-5; D is undetermined. The CDR3 covers 11 residues. Trimming removed 7 bases from V and 4 bases from J, with 8 bases in between. Germline V CDR1 and CDR2: SGHRS, YFSETQ. The CDR3 here is CASQLSETQYF. The CDR3 DNA reads as TGCGCCAGCCAGCTATCAGAGACCCAGTACTTC.

V is TRBV30 and J is TRBJ1-1; D possibly corresponds to TRBD1 (5 bases). From germline, CDR1 is GTSNPN and CDR2 SVGIG (reference sequence). With 1 base removed from V and 5 bases from J, the gap between germline ends came to 14 bases. This CDR3 comprises 14 residues. CDR3 DNA: TGTGCCTGGAGTGCTCTATCTGGGGGGACTGAAGCTTTCTTT. It encodes CAWSALSGGTEAFF. Drawing the rest from reference TRBV30 and TRBJ1-1, the complete variable domain is SQTIHQWPATLVQPVGSPLSLECTVEGTSNPNLYWYRQAAGRGLQLLFYSVGIGQISSEVPQNLSASRPQDRQFILSSKKLLLSDSGFYLCAWSALSGGTEAFFGQGTRLTVV.

V and J are TRBV12-3 or TRBV12-4 and TRBJ1-5; no firm D call. The CDR3 length is 15 residues. V was shortened by 3 bases and J by 2 bases, with 11 bases between the two germline ends. The CDR3 spells CASSFWDGGNQPQHF. The DNA for the CDR3 is TGTGCCAGCAGTTTTTGGGATGGGGGCAATCAGCCCCAGCATTTT.

V gene TRBV6-4 combines with J gene TRBJ1-1, with no clear D. V was clipped by 5 bases and J by 4 bases, with 11 bases between them. The germline V gene encodes CDR1 MRHNA and CDR2 SNTAGT. CDR3 length: 13 residues. Written as DNA, the CDR3 is TGTGCCAGCAGTATCTGGCGGGGCACTGAAGCTTTCTTT. Translating it yields CASSIWRGTEAFF.

V usage is TRBV20-1 and J usage is TRBJ2-1, with D possibly being TRBD2 (6 bases). Germline values: CDR1 DFQATT, CDR2 SNEGSKA (reference sequence). There are 14 residues in the CDR3. V gave up 5 bases and J gave up 6 bases, with 17 bases separating them. The CDR3 region is CSALGEGGLNEQFF. CDR3 DNA: TGCAGTGCTTTGGGAGAAGGAGGGCTCAATGAGCAGTTCTTC.

This chain joins TRBV20-1 and TRBJ2-3; TRBD2 might be the D (6 bases). V lost 6 bases and J 4 bases, leaving 14 bases between the germline ends. The CDR3 covers 13 residues. Per germline, CDR1 DFQATT and CDR2 SNEGSKA (reference sequence). The CDR3 here is CSALGLSADTQYF. CDR3 DNA sequence: TGCAGTGCCCTGGGACTCTCGGCAGATACGCAGTATTTT.

Regarding this clonotype: Germline and junction disagree at one end, which may indicate a read error. The chain uses TRBV9 and TRBJ1-6; D possibly corresponds to TRBD1 (5 bases). Per germline, CDR1 SGDLS and CDR2 YYNGEE. This CDR3 has 15 amino acids. The CDR3 loop reads CASSAQGTYNSPLHF. Here the CDR3 DNA reads TGTGCCAGCAGCGCCCAAGGGACCTACAATTCACCCCTCCACTTT.

This rearrangement joins TRBV20-1 to TRBJ2-1; 7 bases agree with TRBD1. There are 12 residues in the CDR3. Germline CDR1 DFQATT, CDR2 SNEGSKA (reference sequence). The chain's CDR3 is CSNRGEDNEQFF. The CDR3 DNA reads TGCAGCAACAGGGGAGAGGACAATGAGCAGTTCTTC.

The V gene is TRBV20-1, the J gene TRBJ2-2, with D perhaps matching TRBD1 (6 bases). Germline values: CDR1 DFQATT, CDR2 SNEGSKA (reference sequence). V lost 3 bases, J lost 4 bases, and 15 bases lay in between. The CDR3 totals 15 residues. CDR3: CSASRLGQSTGELFF. For the CDR3, the DNA is TGCAGTGCTAGCCGTCTAGGACAGAGCACCGGGGAGCTGTTTTTT.

The V gene is TRBV20-1, the J gene TRBJ2-1; D gene ambiguous. Between the trimmed V and J ends, which lost 3 bases and 0 bases, there was a span of 15 bases. The germline V gene has CDR1 DFQATT and CDR2 SNEGSKA (reference sequence). There are 16 residues in the CDR3. The CDR3 sequence: CSASHTPERSYNEQFF. Here the CDR3 DNA reads TGCAGTGCTAGTCATACCCCAGAGCGCTCCTACAATGAGCAGTTCTTC.

V is TRBV3-1 and J is TRBJ2-5, with 8 nucleotides matching TRBD1. The CDR3 covers 15 residues. Germline V CDR1 and CDR2: LGHDT, YNNKEL (reference sequence). The ends lost 4 bases at V and 2 bases at J; junction bases unmatched: 6. The CDR3 loop is CASSRDRSEQETQYF. CDR3 DNA: TGTGCCAGCAGCCGGGACAGGTCTGAACAAGAGACCCAGTACTTC.

The chain recombines TRBV20-1 with TRBJ1-1; possible D gene TRBD1, 5 bases. V was trimmed by 6 bases and J by 3 bases, leaving 20 bases between them. The germline gives CDR1 DFQATT, CDR2 SNEGSKA (reference sequence). There are 15 residues in the CDR3. CDR3 nucleotide sequence: TGCAGTGCCGAGGGCGCGGGGGGACCGGACACTGAAGCTTTCTTT. Its translation is CSAEGAGGPDTEAFF.

V gene TRBV7-9 combines with J gene TRBJ2-3; a possible D gene is TRBD2 (6 bases). Germline assignment: CDR1 SEHNR and CDR2 FQNEAQ (reference sequence). The CDR3 has 12 amino acids. V was clipped by 8 bases and J by 6 bases, with 12 bases between them. CDR3 DNA sequence: TGTGCCAGCCACCCTGGAGGGGATACGCAGTATTTT. Encoded protein: CASHPGGDTQYF.

This chain links TRBV13 with TRBJ1-2; the D is unclear. The CDR3 consists of 12 residues. Looked up from germline, CDR1 is PRHDT and CDR2 is FYEKMQ (reference sequence). The ends were cut back, 3 bases at V and 5 bases at J, with 7 bases in the middle. The CDR3 DNA sequence: TGTGCCAGCAGCTTCGGGTTGTATGGCTACACCTTC. Amino acid sequence: CASSFGLYGYTF.

J is TRBJ2-3 and V is TRBV20-1, with 8 bases matching TRBD2. The CDR3 loop spans 15 amino acids. Trimming removed 1 base from V and 4 bases from J; junction bases left unmatched: 7. The germline V gene has CDR1 DFQATT and CDR2 SNEGSKA (reference sequence). DNA of the CDR3: TGCAGTGCTAGAGGGGCTAGCGGGTCTCCAGATACGCAGTATTTT. It is translated as CSARGASGSPDTQYF.

The V gene is TRBV30, the J gene TRBJ1-1; D perhaps matches TRBD1 (5 bases). Germline V lookup: CDR1 GTSNPN, CDR2 SVGIG (reference sequence). The CDR3 is made up of 16 amino acids. With 2 bases removed from V and 3 bases from J, the gap between germline ends came to 19 bases. CDR3 amino acids: CAWSRPQGLGDTEAFF. The CDR3 DNA follows: TGTGCCTGGAGTCGACCCCAGGGTCTTGGGGACACTGAAGCTTTCTTT. The full variable domain, with the rest looked up from reference TRBV30 and TRBJ1-1, is SQTIHQWPATLVQPVGSPLSLECTVEGTSNPNLYWYRQAAGRGLQLLFYSVGIGQISSEVPQNLSASRPQDRQFILSSKKLLLSDSGFYLCAWSRPQGLGDTEAFFGQGTRLTVV.

The chain recombines TRBV12-3 or TRBV12-4 with TRBJ2-1, with 7 positions matching TRBD2. Trimming at V came to 4 bases and at J to 0 bases, leaving 3 bases not matched to a gene. The CDR3 is 15 residues long. CDR3 bases: TGTGCCAGCAGTTCCGGGGGGTCCTCCTACAATGAGCAGTTCTTC. It yields the protein CASSSGGSSYNEQFF.

This clonotype was seen once. For the CDR3, the DNA is TGCAGCGTTGGCGAGGGAAGTCAGCCCCAGCATTTT. This encodes CSVGEGSQPQHF. The gene calls are TRBV29-1 and TRBJ1-5, with no clear D. V gave up 4 bases and J gave up 6 bases, with 10 bases separating them. This CDR3 region has 12 residues. Germline CDR1 reads SQVTM; CDR2 reads ANQGSEA.

CDR3 sequence reads: CASSQDPTGNYGYTF. As DNA, the CDR3 is TGTGCCAGCAGCCAAGATCCGACGGGGAACTATGGCTACACCTTC. This sequence joins TRBV3-1 and TRBJ1-2; D is unresolved. The ends were cut back, 0 bases at V and 2 bases at J, with 10 bases in the middle. In germline, CDR1 is LGHDT, CDR2 YNNKEL (reference sequence). The CDR3 runs 15 residues.

The chain is built from TRBV9 and TRBJ2-3; 9 nucleotides match TRBD2. V was clipped by 6 bases and J by 4 bases; unmatched bases: 9. The CDR3 loop spans 15 amino acids. Germline V lookup: CDR1 SGDLS, CDR2 YYNGEE. This chain's CDR3 is CASTAGGGAADTQYF. For the CDR3, the DNA is TGTGCCAGCACCGCCGGCGGGGGGGCCGCAGATACGCAGTATTTT.

The sample holds one count of this clonotype. The rearrangement joins TRBV7-6 to TRBJ2-3; 10 bases align to TRBD2. This CDR3 is 16 amino acids long. Germline V gene lookup returns CDR1 SGHVS and CDR2 FNYEAQ. V lost 5 bases and J lost 6; bases outside the gene matches: 11. This CDR3 reads CASSPASGGTKDTQYF. The CDR3, as DNA: TGTGCCAGCAGCCCCGCTAGCGGGGGTACGAAGGATACGCAGTATTTT.

The gene calls are TRBV9 and TRBJ1-2; D may be TRBD1 (5 bases). V dropped 6 bases and J dropped 6 bases, with 15 bases sitting between them. CDR3 length: 13 amino acids. The germline V gene encodes CDR1 SGDLS and CDR2 YYNGEE. CDR3 sequence reads: CASTLGGRDGYTF. The CDR3 DNA is TGTGCCAGCACCCTTGGGGGTAGGGATGGCTACACCTTC.

The chain combines TRBV29-1 with TRBJ2-1, with D unclear. The CDR3 has 14 residues. Germline values: CDR1 SQVTM, CDR2 ANQGSEA. V was pared by 4 bases and J by 8 bases, with 18 bases between. CDR3 DNA sequence: TGCAGCGTTGTGGTACCCCCCAACGGCGATGAGCAGTTCTTC. It encodes CSVVVPPNGDEQFF.

The V gene is TRBV9, the J gene TRBJ2-1, with no clear D. V lost 0 bases and J lost 1, with 8 bases in between. The CDR3 consists of 15 residues. Germline lookup yields CDR1 SGDLS and CDR2 YYNGEE. CDR3 residues: CASSVVGGSYNEQFF. In DNA form, the CDR3 reads TGTGCCAGCAGCGTAGTGGGCGGTTCCTACAATGAGCAGTTCTTC.